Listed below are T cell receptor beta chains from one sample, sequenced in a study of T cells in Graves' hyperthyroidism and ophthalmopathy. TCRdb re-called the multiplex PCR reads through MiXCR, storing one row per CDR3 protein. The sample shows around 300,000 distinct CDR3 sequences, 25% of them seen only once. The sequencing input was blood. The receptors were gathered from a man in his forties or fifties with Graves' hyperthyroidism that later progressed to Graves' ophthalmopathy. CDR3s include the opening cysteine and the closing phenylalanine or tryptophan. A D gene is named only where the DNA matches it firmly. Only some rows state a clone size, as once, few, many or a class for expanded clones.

CDR3aa: CASSIAGANVLTF
CDR3nt: TGTGCCAGTAGTATAGCCGGGGCCAACGTCCTGACTTTC
j_gene: TRBJ2-6
v_gene: TRBV19
abundance: many
d_gene: NA

CDR3aa: CASSFLGTGVEQYF
CDR3nt: TGTGCCAGCAGTTTCCTCGGGACAGGGGTCGAGCAGTACTTC
j_gene: TRBJ2-7
v_gene: TRBV6-5
abundance: NA
d_gene: TRBD1

CDR3aa: CASSQPDSIYGYTF
CDR3nt: TGCGCCAGCAGCCAACCGGACAGCATCTATGGCTACACCTTC
j_gene: TRBJ1-2
v_gene: TRBV4-1
abundance: many
d_gene: NA

CDR3aa: CASSLMGGQETQYF
CDR3nt: TGTGCCAGCAGTTTAATGGGGGGGCAAGAGACCCAGTACTTC
j_gene: TRBJ2-5
v_gene: TRBV12-3/TRBV12-4
abundance: NA
d_gene: TRBD2

CDR3aa: CASRLLSGEYEQYF
CDR3nt: TGTGCCAGCAGGCTTTTGTCAGGGGAGTACGAGCAGTACTTC
j_gene: TRBJ2-7
v_gene: TRBV6-2/TRBV6-3
abundance: many
d_gene: NA

CDR3aa: CASSRLARGFYEQYF
CDR3nt: TGTGCCAGCAGTCGACTCGCCAGGGGGTTCTACGAGCAGTACTTC
j_gene: TRBJ2-7
v_gene: TRBV28
abundance: many
d_gene: TRBD1

CDR3aa: CASSWTSGGNTGELFF
CDR3nt: TGTGCCAGCAGTTGGACTAGCGGGGGCAACACCGGGGAGCTGTTTTTT
j_gene: TRBJ2-2
v_gene: TRBV6-2/TRBV6-3
abundance: NA
d_gene: TRBD2

CDR3aa: CASRPGNKGLEAFF
CDR3nt: TGTGCCAGCAGGCCGGGAAATAAGGGCCTTGAAGCTTTCTTT
j_gene: TRBJ1-1
v_gene: TRBV12-3/TRBV12-4
abundance: many
d_gene: NA

CDR3aa: CASSHDRAGIQYF
CDR3nt: TGTGCCAGCAGCCATGACAGGGCGGGCATTCAGTACTTC
j_gene: TRBJ2-4
v_gene: TRBV7-3
abundance: many
d_gene: TRBD1

CDR3aa: CASTKTYTGELFF
CDR3nt: TGTGCCAGCACCAAGACTTATACCGGGGAGCTGTTTTTT
j_gene: TRBJ2-2
v_gene: TRBV2
abundance: many
d_gene: NA

CDR3aa: CANSSGGPVVLQAFF
CDR3nt: TGTGCCAACAGTTCAGGGGGCCCTGTGGTTTTACAAGCTTTCTTT
j_gene: TRBJ1-1
v_gene: TRBV25-1
abundance: many
d_gene: TRBD1

CDR3aa: CASRLTSGVYEQYF
CDR3nt: TGTGCCAGCAGACTAACTAGCGGGGTTTACGAGCAGTACTTC
j_gene: TRBJ2-7
v_gene: TRBV6-2/TRBV6-3
abundance: many
d_gene: TRBD2

CDR3aa: CASSLLQDYGYTF
CDR3nt: TGTGCCAGCAGTTTACTGCAGGACTATGGCTACACCTTC
j_gene: TRBJ1-2
v_gene: TRBV28
abundance: many
d_gene: NA

CDR3aa: CASSPRTGQMNTEAFF
CDR3nt: TGTGCCAGCAGCCCCCGGACAGGTCAGATGAACACTGAAGCTTTCTTT
j_gene: TRBJ1-1
v_gene: TRBV11-2
abundance: many
d_gene: TRBD1

CDR3aa: CAIRAGQTSNQPQHF
CDR3nt: TGTGCCATCAGGGCCGGACAGACTAGCAATCAGCCCCAGCATTTT
j_gene: TRBJ1-5
v_gene: TRBV10-3
abundance: NA
d_gene: NA

CDR3aa: CATSPLAKNIQYF
CDR3nt: TGTGCCACCAGCCCACTAGCCAAAAACATTCAGTACTTC
j_gene: TRBJ2-4
v_gene: TRBV15
abundance: many
d_gene: NA

CDR3aa: CASSLSRWTSGKETQYF
CDR3nt: TGTGCCAGCAGCTTAAGTAGGTGGACTAGCGGGAAGGAGACCCAGTACTTC
j_gene: TRBJ2-5
v_gene: TRBV11-2
abundance: NA
d_gene: TRBD2

CDR3aa: CASSPRQGSGTEAFF
CDR3nt: TGTGCCAGCTCACCCCGACAGGGCTCGGGTACTGAAGCTTTCTTT
j_gene: TRBJ1-1
v_gene: TRBV18
abundance: many
d_gene: TRBD1

CDR3aa: CASSPAFGRFLETQYF
CDR3nt: TGTGCCAGCAGCCCCGCTTTCGGGAGGTTCCTTGAGACCCAGTACTTC
j_gene: TRBJ2-5
v_gene: TRBV11-2
abundance: NA
d_gene: TRBD2

CDR3aa: CASSVWGTGLPNTGELFF
CDR3nt: TGTGCCAGCAGTGTGTGGGGGACAGGTTTACCGAACACCGGGGAGCTGTTTTTT
j_gene: TRBJ2-2
v_gene: TRBV28
abundance: once
d_gene: TRBD1

CDR3aa: CASRRTGGGSEAFF
CDR3nt: TGTGCCAGCAGACGGACAGGGGGCGGGTCTGAAGCTTTCTTT
j_gene: TRBJ1-1
v_gene: TRBV28
abundance: many
d_gene: TRBD1

CDR3aa: CASSLDPGTSTSEQYF
CDR3nt: TGTGCCAGCAGCTTAGATCCTGGGACTAGCACGAGTGAGCAGTACTTC
j_gene: TRBJ2-7
v_gene: TRBV11-2
abundance: many
d_gene: TRBD2

CDR3aa: CASRQRQNTEAFF
CDR3nt: TGTGCCAGCAGACAAAGACAGAACACTGAAGCTTTCTTT
j_gene: TRBJ1-1
v_gene: TRBV3-1
abundance: many
d_gene: NA

CDR3aa: CASSLFTGTGSYEQYF
CDR3nt: TGTGCCAGCAGTTTATTCACCGGGACAGGTTCCTACGAGCAGTACTTC
j_gene: TRBJ2-7
v_gene: TRBV27
abundance: NA
d_gene: TRBD1

CDR3aa: CASRDVQGLDEQYF
CDR3nt: TGTGCCAGCAGAGACGTACAGGGCTTAGACGAGCAGTACTTC
j_gene: TRBJ2-7
v_gene: TRBV28
abundance: NA
d_gene: NA

CDR3aa: CASSPQMGGNTEAFF
CDR3nt: TGTGCCAGCTCACCCCAAATGGGGGGGAACACTGAAGCTTTCTTT
j_gene: TRBJ1-1
v_gene: TRBV18
abundance: many
d_gene: NA

CDR3aa: CATRGTANTGELFF
CDR3nt: TGTGCCACCAGAGGGACGGCGAACACCGGGGAGCTGTTTTTT
j_gene: TRBJ2-2
v_gene: TRBV24-1
abundance: NA
d_gene: NA